These T cell receptor beta chains were read from a single sample in a study of blood T cell repertoires in COVID-19. TCRdb's table, derived via immunoSEQ multiplex PCR, lists solely in-frame clones and lacks some. The sample records 180,000 or so clones, 65% to 90% being singletons. The sample consisted of peripheral blood. These receptors were obtained from a man between 60 and 75 years old with acute or convalescent COVID-19. The CDR3 runs from the conserved cysteine through the conserved F or W.

TRBV19 | CASSTRGGYTEAFF
TRBV3-1/TRBV3-2 | CASSQGGSGKSYEQYF
TRBV28 | CASSYLGPSQGNEQYF
TRBV5-1 | CASMIPGDGYTF
TRBV30 | CAWSGLAGNEQFF
TRBV6-1 | CASSEAAAYEQYF
TRBV2 | CARGGELYYNEQFF
TRBV28 | CASTDPGYSYEQYF
TRBV27 | CASGGLAGVNEQFF
TRBV6-5 | CASSYSRLAGETQYF
TRBV13 | CASSPQGLAPTLSTDTQYF
TRBV4-2 | CASSQDGTGGSTEAFF
TRBV2 | CASSQGRETQYF
TRBV3-1/TRBV3-2 | CASSQVGQPQHF
TRBV2 | CASRTGANVLTF
TRBV7-2 | CASSERTDYNEQFF
TRBV28 | CASSTSVSYEQYF
TRBV11-2 | CASSLEVGSGRSQITQYF
TRBV18 | CASSKPGQGTDSYEQYF
TRBV4-2 | CASSQGAGGLNTEAFF
TRBV4-1 | CASSQALAGKNEQFF
TRBV6-6 | CASRKTGWTNEKLFF
TRBV11-3 | CASSPGQAYNEQFF
TRBV18 | CASSPRDRGYNEQYF
TRBV28 | CASSLGTGTDTQYF
TRBV4-2 | CASSGQLAGHSYEQYF
TRBV15 | CATSRDLGGQTYEQYF
TRBV19 | CASSSGLAGGPETQYF
TRBV7-9 | CASSPGFNSPLHF
TRBV5-1 | CASSLAAVTGSYEQYF
TRBV7-8 | CASSWRKGSSGNTIYF
TRBV4-1 | CASSQGSTSRQPQHF
TRBV13 | CASSLGASRGYTF
TRBV27 | CASRDWDRGADTQYF
TRBV10-1 | CASSRTDRETQYF
TRBV20-1 | CSARAEETQYF
TRBV6-2/TRBV6-3 | CASSWRLAGGDEQFF
TRBV10-3 | CAISVDRDSPLHF
TRBV7-9 | CASSLGSQGLVGGYTF
TRBV30 | CAWSDRADTEAFF
TRBV6-4 | CASSDQGRDSPLHF